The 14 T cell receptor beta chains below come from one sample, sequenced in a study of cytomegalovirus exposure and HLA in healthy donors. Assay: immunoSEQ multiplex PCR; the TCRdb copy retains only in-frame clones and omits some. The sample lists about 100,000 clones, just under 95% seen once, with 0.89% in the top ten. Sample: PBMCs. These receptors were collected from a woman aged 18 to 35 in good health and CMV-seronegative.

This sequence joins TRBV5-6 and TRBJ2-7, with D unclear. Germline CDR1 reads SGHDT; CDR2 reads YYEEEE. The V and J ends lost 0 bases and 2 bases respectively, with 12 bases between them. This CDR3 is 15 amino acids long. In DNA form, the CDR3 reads TGTGCCAGCAGCTTGGTTGGCGCACTACCCTACGAGCAGTACTTC. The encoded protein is CASSLVGALPYEQYF.

CDR3 nucleotides: TGCAGCGTCCTGGGACTAGCGGGAGCTTCAGGCACAGATACGCAGTATTTT. It specifies CSVLGLAGASGTDTQYF. This chain joins TRBV29-1 and TRBJ2-3, with 14 bases fitting TRBD2. CDR3 length: 17 amino acids. Per the germline V gene, CDR1 is SQVTM and CDR2 is ANQGSEA. The J segment lost 1 base and the V segment lost 6 bases, leaving 9 bases of the junction unmatched.

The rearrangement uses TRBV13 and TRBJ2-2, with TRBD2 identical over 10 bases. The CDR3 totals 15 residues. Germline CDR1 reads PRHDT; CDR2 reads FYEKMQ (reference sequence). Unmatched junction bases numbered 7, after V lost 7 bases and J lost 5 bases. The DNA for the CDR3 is TGTGCCAGCATTCTTACTAGCGGGGAAACCGGGGAGCTGTTTTTT. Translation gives CASILTSGETGELFF. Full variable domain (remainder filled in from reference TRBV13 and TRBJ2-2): AAGVIQSPRHLIKEKRETATLKCYPIPRHDTVYWYQQGPGQDPQFLISFYEKMQSDKGSIPDRFSAQQFSDYHSELNMSSLELGDSALYFCASILTSGETGELFFGEGSRLTVL.

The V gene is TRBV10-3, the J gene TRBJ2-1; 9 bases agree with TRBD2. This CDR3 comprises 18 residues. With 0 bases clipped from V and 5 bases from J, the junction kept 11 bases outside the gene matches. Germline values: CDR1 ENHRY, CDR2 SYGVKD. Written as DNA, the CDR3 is TGTGCCATCAGTGAGTCGGGTTCCGGGACTAGCTATAACAATGAGCAGTTCTTC. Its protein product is CAISESGSGTSYNNEQFF.

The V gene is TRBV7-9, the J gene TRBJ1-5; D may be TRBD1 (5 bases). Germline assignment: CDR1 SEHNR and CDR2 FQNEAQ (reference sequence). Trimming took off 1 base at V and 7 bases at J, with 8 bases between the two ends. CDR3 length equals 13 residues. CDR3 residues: CASSLGGGQPQHF. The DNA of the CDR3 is TGTGCCAGCAGCTTAGGGGGGGGACAGCCCCAGCATTTT. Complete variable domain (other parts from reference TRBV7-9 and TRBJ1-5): DTGVSQNPRHKITKRGQNVTFRCDPISEHNRLYWYRQTLGQGPEFLTYFQNEAQLEKSRLLSDRFSAERPKGSFSTLEIQRTEQGDSAMYLCASSLGGGQPQHFGDGTRLSIL.

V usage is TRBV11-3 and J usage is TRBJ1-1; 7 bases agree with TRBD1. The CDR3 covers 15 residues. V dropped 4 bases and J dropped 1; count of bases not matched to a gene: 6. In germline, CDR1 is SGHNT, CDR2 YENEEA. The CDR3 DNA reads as TGTGCCAGCAGCTGGAGCCGACAGGGGAACACTGAAGCTTTCTTT. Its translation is CASSWSRQGNTEAFF.

The CDR3 spells CASGWEGYNQPQHF. The CDR3 bases are TGTGCCAGTGGTTGGGAGGGTTACAATCAGCCCCAGCATTTT. This rearrangement joins TRBV19 to TRBJ1-5; no clear D gene. The CDR3 is made up of 14 amino acids. Germline V gene sequence: CDR1 LNHDA, CDR2 SQIVND (reference sequence). V was trimmed by 8 bases and J by 3 bases, leaving 14 bases between them.

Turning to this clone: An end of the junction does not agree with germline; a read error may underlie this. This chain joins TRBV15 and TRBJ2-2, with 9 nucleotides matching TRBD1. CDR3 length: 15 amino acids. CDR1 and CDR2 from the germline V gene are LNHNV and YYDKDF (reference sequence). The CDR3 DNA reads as TGTGCCACCAGGAGAGACAGGGGGGAAACCGGGGAGCTGTTTTTT. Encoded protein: CATRRDRGETGELFF.

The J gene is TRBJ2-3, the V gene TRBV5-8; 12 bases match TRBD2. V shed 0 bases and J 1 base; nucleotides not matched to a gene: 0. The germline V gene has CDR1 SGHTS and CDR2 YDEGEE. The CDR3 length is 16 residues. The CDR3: CASSLGLAGGTDTQYF. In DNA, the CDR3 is TGTGCCAGCAGCTTGGGACTAGCGGGAGGCACAGATACGCAGTATTTT.

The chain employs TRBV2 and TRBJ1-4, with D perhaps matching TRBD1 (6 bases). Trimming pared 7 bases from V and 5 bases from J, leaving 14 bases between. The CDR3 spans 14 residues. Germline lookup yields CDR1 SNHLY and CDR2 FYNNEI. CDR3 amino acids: CASTAQGTNEKLFF. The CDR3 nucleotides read TGTGCCAGCACAGCGCAGGGGACCAATGAAAAACTGTTTTTT.

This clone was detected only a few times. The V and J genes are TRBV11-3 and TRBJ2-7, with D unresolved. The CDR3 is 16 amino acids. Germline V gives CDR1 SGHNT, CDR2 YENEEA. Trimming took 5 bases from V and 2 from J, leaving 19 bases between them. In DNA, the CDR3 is TGTGCCAGCAGCCAGGAACTGGGTGGTATTCCCTACGAGCAGTACTTC. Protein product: CASSQELGGIPYEQYF.

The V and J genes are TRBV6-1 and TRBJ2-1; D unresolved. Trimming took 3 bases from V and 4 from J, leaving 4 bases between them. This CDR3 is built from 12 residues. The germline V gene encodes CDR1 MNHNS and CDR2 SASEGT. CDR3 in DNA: TGTGCCAGCAGTGACAGGTACAATGAGCAGTTCTTC. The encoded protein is CASSDRYNEQFF.

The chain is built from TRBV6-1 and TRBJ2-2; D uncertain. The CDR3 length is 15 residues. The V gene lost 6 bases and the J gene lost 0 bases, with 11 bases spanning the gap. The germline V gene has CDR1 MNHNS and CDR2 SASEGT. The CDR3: CASRPLTANTGELFF. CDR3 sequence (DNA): TGTGCCAGCAGGCCCCTCACAGCGAACACCGGGGAGCTGTTTTTT.

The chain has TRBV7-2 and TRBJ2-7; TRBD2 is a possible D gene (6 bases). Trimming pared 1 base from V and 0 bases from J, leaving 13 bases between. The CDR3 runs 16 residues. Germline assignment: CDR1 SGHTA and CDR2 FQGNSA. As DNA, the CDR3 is TGTGCCAGCAGCTTAGGTTCGGGGGTGAACTCCTACGAGCAGTACTTC. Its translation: CASSLGSGVNSYEQYF.